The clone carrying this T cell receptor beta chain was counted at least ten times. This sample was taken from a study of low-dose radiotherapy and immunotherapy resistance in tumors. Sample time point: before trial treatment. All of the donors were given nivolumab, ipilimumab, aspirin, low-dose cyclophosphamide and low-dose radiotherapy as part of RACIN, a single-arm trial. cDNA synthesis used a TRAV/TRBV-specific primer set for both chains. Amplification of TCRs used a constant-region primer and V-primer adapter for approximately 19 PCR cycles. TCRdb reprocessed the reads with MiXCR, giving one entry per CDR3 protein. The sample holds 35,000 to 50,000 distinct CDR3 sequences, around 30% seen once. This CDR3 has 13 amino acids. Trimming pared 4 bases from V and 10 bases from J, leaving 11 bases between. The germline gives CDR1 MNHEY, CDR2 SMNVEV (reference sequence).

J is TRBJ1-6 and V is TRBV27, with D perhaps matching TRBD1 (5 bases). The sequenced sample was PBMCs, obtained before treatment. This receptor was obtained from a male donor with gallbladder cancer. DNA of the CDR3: TGTGCCAGCAGTTCCCGGGGGAGATCACCCCTCCACTTT. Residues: CASSSRGRSPLHF.